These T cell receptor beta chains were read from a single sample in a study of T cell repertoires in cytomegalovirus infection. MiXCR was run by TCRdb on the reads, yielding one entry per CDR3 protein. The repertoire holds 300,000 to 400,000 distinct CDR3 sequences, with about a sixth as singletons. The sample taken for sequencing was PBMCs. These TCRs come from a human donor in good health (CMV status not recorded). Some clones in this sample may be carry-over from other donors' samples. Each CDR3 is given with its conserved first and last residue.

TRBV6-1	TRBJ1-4	CASSERGLPGQKLFF
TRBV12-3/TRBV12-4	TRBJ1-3	CASSGGAGSGNTIYF
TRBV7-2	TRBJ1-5	CASSLGPSYQPQHF
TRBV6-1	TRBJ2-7	CASSEKGGPSGYEQYF
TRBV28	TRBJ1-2	CASSLVTGADGYTF
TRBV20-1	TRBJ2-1	CSARHGLAGYNEQFF
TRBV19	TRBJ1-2	CASSIETGRYGYTF
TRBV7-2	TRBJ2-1	CASSLGRNSRIDEQFF
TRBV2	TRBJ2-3	CASSDRGTQYF
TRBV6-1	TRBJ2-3	CASSARRGDSDTQYF
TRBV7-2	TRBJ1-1	CASSSQGAGEAFF
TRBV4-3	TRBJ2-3	CASSDTSTDTQYF
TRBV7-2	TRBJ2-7	CASSLLSGGGGVYEQYF
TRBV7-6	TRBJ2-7	CASSDSSGAHHEQYF
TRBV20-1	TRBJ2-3	CNASGTSGSGFADTQYF
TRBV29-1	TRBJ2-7	CSVLGTVYEQYF
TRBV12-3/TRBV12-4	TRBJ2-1	CASRNLAGGLPEFF
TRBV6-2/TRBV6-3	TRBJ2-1	CASRGISYNEQFF
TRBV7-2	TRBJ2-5	CASSSENALLGGTQYF
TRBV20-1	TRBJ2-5	CSAREGTAKETQYF
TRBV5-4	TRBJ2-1	CAGSSGGTGGRNEQFF
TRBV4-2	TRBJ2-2	CASSQPPTGTNTGELFF
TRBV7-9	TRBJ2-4	CASSPLEVRTKNIQYF
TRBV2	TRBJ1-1	CASSERERNTEAFF
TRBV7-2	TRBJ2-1	CASSFRGYEQFF
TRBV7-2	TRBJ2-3	CASSLGSSGRDTQYF
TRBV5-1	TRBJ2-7	CASSLQGASAYEQYF
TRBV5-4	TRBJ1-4	CASSLARTDEKLFF